This T cell receptor (beta chain) was sequenced for a study of T-cell reconstitution after alpha-beta-depleted transplantation in children. A TCRbeta library incorporating unique molecular identifiers was prepared. TCRdb reprocessed the PCR reads with MiXCR, giving one entry per CDR3 protein. The table has about a million distinct CDR3 sequences, about 29% seen once. CDR3 length: 14 residues. V gave up 6 bases and J gave up 6 bases; unmatched junction bases: 5. Germline CDR1 reads MNHEY; CDR2 reads SMNVEV (reference sequence). As for this clonotype: Its antigen remains unknown.

Findings and limits, study-wide: After transplant, at about two months, alpha-beta T cells were reportedly derived from several hundred expanded graft clones. One year post-transplant, T-cell counts and diversity were largely derived from T cells produced anew. Some patients owed their high day-60 TCRbeta diversity to surviving recipient T cells and thymic progenitors.

This TCR came from a boy in the first two years of life who had a stem cell transplant for SCID, so the T cells may come from the graft donor. The material sequenced was PBMCs, mostly from graft donor cells, taken 360 days after TCRalphabeta/CD19-depleted stem cell transplant. The chain combines TRBV27 with TRBJ1-6; TRBD1 matches 7 bases. The chain's CDR3 is CASSRGTVNSPLHF. The CDR3 DNA is TGTGCCAGCAGCCGCGGGACAGTTAATTCACCCCTCCACTTT.